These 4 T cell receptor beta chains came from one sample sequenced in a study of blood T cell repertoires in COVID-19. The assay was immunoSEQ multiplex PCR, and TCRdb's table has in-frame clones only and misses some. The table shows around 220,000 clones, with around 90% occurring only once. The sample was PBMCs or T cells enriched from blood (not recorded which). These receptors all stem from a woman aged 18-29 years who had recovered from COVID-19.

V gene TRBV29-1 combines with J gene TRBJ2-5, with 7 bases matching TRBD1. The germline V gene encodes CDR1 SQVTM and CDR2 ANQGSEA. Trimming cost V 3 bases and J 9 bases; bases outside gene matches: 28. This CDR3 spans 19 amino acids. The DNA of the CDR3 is TGCAGCGTTGAGATGTATTGGACAGGCCGGGGCGAGCTGGTAATGGCCCAGTACTTC. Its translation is CSVEMYWTGRGELVMAQYF.

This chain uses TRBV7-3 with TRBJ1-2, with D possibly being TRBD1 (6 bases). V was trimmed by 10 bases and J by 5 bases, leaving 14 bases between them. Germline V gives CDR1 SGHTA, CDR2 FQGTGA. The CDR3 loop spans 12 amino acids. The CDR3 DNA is TGTGCCACCGGAGGCAGGGGATATGGCTACACCTTC. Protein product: CATGGRGYGYTF.

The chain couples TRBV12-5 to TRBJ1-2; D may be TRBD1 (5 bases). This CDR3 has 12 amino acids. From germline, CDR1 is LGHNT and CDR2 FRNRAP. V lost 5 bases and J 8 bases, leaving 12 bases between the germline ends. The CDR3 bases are TGTGCTAGTGGTCCAGACAGCTGGGGCTACACCTTC. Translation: CASGPDSWGYTF.

In DNA form, the CDR3 reads TGTGCCAGCAGCTTAGCCGGGGGGTCCCCCGGGATCACTGAAGCTTTCTTT. Translated: CASSLAGGSPGITEAFF. The rearrangement links TRBV11-3 to TRBJ1-1, with D possibly being TRBD1 (5 bases). This CDR3 has 17 residues. Germline CDR1 and CDR2: SGHNT and YENEEA. V lost 1 base to trimming and J lost 4 bases, with 19 bases between them. The full variable domain, rest sourced from reference TRBV11-3 and TRBJ1-1, is EAGVVQSPRYKIIEKKQPVAFWCNPISGHNTLYWYLQNLGQGPELLIRYENEEAVDDSQLPKDRFSAERLKGVDSTLKIQPAELGDSAVYLCASSLAGGSPGITEAFFGQGTRLTVV.